The entry below describes one TCR beta chain. Its antigen is undetermined. The sample comes from a study of shared clonotypes between healthy human individuals. The overall study: Each donor had three CD4 naive, three CD4 memory, two CD8 naive and one CD8 memory plate. The study's findings and limits: Inspection by rarefaction showed sorted-subset sequencing to be incomplete despite large depth.

This CDR3 has 14 residues. Trimming stripped 5 bases from V and 7 bases from J, with 17 bases between. Germline CDR1 and CDR2: SGHVS and FNYEAQ. The data were produced by immunoSEQ multiplex PCR, yet TCRdb's version contains in-frame clones alone and is incomplete. This sample yields about 1 million clones, of which around 75% are seen a single time; approximately 1.5% belongs to the top ten. This receptor was obtained from a man aged 18-30 years in good health. The sequencing sample was made of memory CD4+ T cells sorted from blood. Sample subset: CD45RA-negative fraction. This chain joins TRBV7-6 and TRBJ2-5; D gene uncertain. The chain's CDR3 is CASSKTLSEGTQYF. The CDR3 DNA follows: TGTGCCAGCAGCAAGACTCTTTCCGAAGGGACCCAGTACTTC.